This T cell receptor beta chain comes out of a study of spatial heterogeneity in lung cancer. The V gene end was trimmed by 7 bases and the J gene end by 3 bases; junction bases not matched to a gene: 2. The CDR3 spans 13 residues. This clonotype was observed a few times. Each CDR3 protein gets one entry after TCRdb re-called the 5' RACE reads with MiXCR. This table holds tens of thousands of distinct CDR3 sequences, roughly 10% found once. Stated time point: blood at routine non-recurrence follow-up after resection. This specimen was PBMCs, taken at follow-up. The TCR originated in a male donor with early-stage non-small cell lung cancer. The genes are TRBV12-3 or TRBV12-4 and TRBJ2-1; 8 nucleotides match TRBD2. In DNA form, the CDR3 reads TGTGCCAGCATAGCGGGATACTACAATGAGCAGTTCTTC. It is translated as CASIAGYYNEQFF.